This T cell receptor beta chain was observed in a study of TIL therapy for anti-PD-1-resistant metastatic lung cancer. Turning to the study itself: Tumor harvest preceded PD-1/PD-L1 blockade, followed by nivolumab treatment. Tumors carried a median around 1.4 non-synonymous mutations per megabase. Median patient age was 54, ranging about 38-80 years.

Time point in this sample: pre-treatment sample, taken before nivolumab and TIL therapy. The CDR3 has 16 amino acids. Germline CDR1 SGHTA, CDR2 FQGNSA. V gave up 2 bases and J gave up 3 bases; unmatched junction bases: 6. The libraries were made with immunoSEQ v3. The method was immunoSEQ multiplex PCR; TCRdb's version includes in-frame clones alone and lacks a portion of them. Of about 17,000 clones listed, 83% are singletons. This chain connects TRBV7-2 to TRBJ2-3, with TRBD2 identical over 9 bases. The sequenced sample was blood, obtained at baseline. The receptor comes from a person aged 25 to 80 with non-small cell lung cancer. The CDR3 reads CASSLLGLAGTDTQYF. The CDR3 nucleotides read TGTGCCAGCAGCTTATTAGGGCTAGCGGGAACAGATACGCAGTATTTT.